The 21 T cell receptor beta chains below were found in one sample sequenced in a study of T cell responses to AZD1222 COVID-19 vaccine (dated by TCRdb to 2020 to 2022). Library generation was performed with the immunoSEQ multiplex PCR assay. In TCRdb, the immuneACCESS table is reduced to in-frame sequences with V and J assigned. These tables do not hold every clone; where another copy was compared, an unresolved V gene accounts for under half, and the others remain unexplained. The sample contains about 90,000 clones, roughly 90% of them found a single time. The ten largest clones add up to about 12% of the sample. The time point label, as the study defines it: about 28 days (+/-7) after the second vaccine dose. The specimen comprised peripheral blood, sampled 28 days after the second AZD1222 dose. The receptor source for this set is an adult who received the AZD1222 COVID-19 vaccine.

V usage is TRBV15 and J usage is TRBJ2-7; 7 bases agree with TRBD2. V lost 0 bases and J lost 3; bases outside the gene matches: 8. Per germline, CDR1 LNHNV and CDR2 YYDKDF (reference sequence). The CDR3 length is 16 residues. For the CDR3, the DNA is TGTGCCACCAGCAGAGATCGTGGGGGACTAATCTACGAGCAGTACTTC. Translation: CATSRDRGGLIYEQYF.

The chain is built from TRBV6-2 or TRBV6-3 and TRBJ2-3; 7 positions match TRBD1. This CDR3 contains 14 residues. The germline gives CDR1 MNHEY, CDR2 SVGEGT. Trimming at V came to 2 bases and at J to 4 bases, leaving 3 bases not matched to a gene. This chain's CDR3 is CASSYDREPDTQYF. Here the CDR3 DNA reads TGTGCCAGCAGTTACGACAGGGAGCCAGATACGCAGTATTTT.

The chain's CDR3 is CASSLATSGGTQETQYF. The CDR3, as DNA: TGCGCCAGCAGCTTGGCCACTAGCGGGGGGACCCAAGAGACCCAGTACTTC. The rearrangement uses TRBV5-1 and TRBJ2-5; 12 nucleotides align to TRBD2. Trimming cost V 0 bases and J 1 base; bases outside gene matches: 4. Germline CDR1 and CDR2: SGHRS and YFSETQ. This CDR3 has 17 residues.

This chain connects TRBV19 to TRBJ2-1, with TRBD2 matching over 9 bases. CDR3 size: 14 residues. V dropped 7 bases and J dropped 8; count of bases not matched to a gene: 9. Per germline, CDR1 LNHDA and CDR2 SQIVND (reference sequence). CDR3 DNA sequence: TGTGCCAGTAAAGGTAGCGGGGGAATCTATGAGCAGTTCTTC. Translating it yields CASKGSGGIYEQFF.

DNA for the CDR3: TGTGCCAGCAGTTACAAGGCTAACTATGGCTACACCTTC. It yields the protein CASSYKANYGYTF. The chain combines TRBV6-5 with TRBJ1-2, with unresolved D. This CDR3 has 13 residues. Looked up from germline, CDR1 is MNHEY and CDR2 is SVGAGI. Trimming removed 2 bases from V and 0 bases from J, with 4 bases in between.

The V and J genes are TRBV7-9 and TRBJ2-1, with 10 bases fitting TRBD2. CDR3 size: 15 residues. The junction had 5 bases not matched to a gene; V was cut back by 4 bases and J by 5 bases. CDR1 SEHNR and CDR2 FQNEAQ come from the germline V gene (reference sequence). The CDR3 region is CASSYGLADNNEQFF. Written as DNA, the CDR3 is TGTGCCAGCAGCTATGGACTAGCGGATAACAATGAGCAGTTCTTC.

The V and J genes are TRBV5-1 and TRBJ1-1; 7 positions agree with TRBD1. Germline trimming cut 4 bases from V and 0 bases from J; bases unmatched to any gene: 9. Germline loops: CDR1 SGHRS, CDR2 YFSETQ. This CDR3 contains 16 residues. The CDR3 sequence: CASSPGQVLLNTEAFF. For the CDR3, the DNA is TGCGCCAGCAGCCCTGGACAGGTCCTTTTGAACACTGAAGCTTTCTTT.

The chain has TRBV7-9 and TRBJ2-7; D gene unclear. CDR1 is SEHNR and CDR2 is FQNEAQ in the germline V gene (reference sequence). This CDR3 is 13 amino acids long. Trimming shortened V by 3 bases and J by 2 bases, and 8 bases separated the two germline ends. In DNA form, the CDR3 reads TGTGCCAGCAGCTTGCCAGGTACCTACGAGCAGTACTTC. It is translated as CASSLPGTYEQYF.

The genes are TRBV4-1 and TRBJ2-1, with D possibly being TRBD1 (7 bases). CDR3 length: 13 residues. CDR1 MGHRA and CDR2 YSYEKL come from the germline V gene. V lost 1 base, J lost 12 bases, and 13 bases lay in between. CDR3 nucleotides: TGCGCCAGCAGCCAAGGGTTTCAGGGGGGGCAGTTCTTC. Its translation is CASSQGFQGGQFF.

The chain links TRBV9 to TRBJ2-7, with D tentatively TRBD1 (6 bases). Germline V gene data show CDR1 as SGDLS and CDR2 as YYNGEE. This CDR3 region has 13 residues. The ends were cut back, 3 bases at V and 3 bases at J, with 10 bases in the middle. The CDR3 DNA sequence: TGTGCCAGCAGCGGCCGGGACAACTACGAGCAGTACTTC. The encoded protein is CASSGRDNYEQYF. Looking up the rest from reference TRBV9 and TRBJ2-7 gives the full variable domain: DSGVTQTPKHLITATGQRVTLRCSPRSGDLSVYWYQQSLDQGLQFLIQYYNGEERAKGNILERFSAQQFPDLHSELNLSSLELGDSALYFCASSGRDNYEQYFGPGTRLTVT.

V and J are TRBV11-1 and TRBJ1-3; no firm D call. Per germline, CDR1 SGHAT and CDR2 FQDESV (reference sequence). Between the trimmed V and J ends, which lost 5 bases and 0 bases, there was a span of 11 bases. The CDR3 covers 15 residues. CDR3 sequence (DNA): TGTGCCAGCAGCCGAAACCATAACTCTGGAAACACCATATATTTT. Its protein product is CASSRNHNSGNTIYF.

J is TRBJ2-5 and V is TRBV7-8; D may be TRBD1 or TRBD2 (5 bases each). Germline V gene sequence: CDR1 SGHVS, CDR2 FQNEAQ. The length of the CDR3 is 15 residues. V was clipped by 5 bases and J by 3 bases, with 16 bases between them. The CDR3 DNA is TGTGCCAGCAGCCGAGTTAGGGGAGCGGAAGAGACCCAGTACTTC. This gives the protein CASSRVRGAEETQYF.

The genes are TRBV7-8 and TRBJ1-2, with D possibly TRBD1 on 5 matching bases. Germline CDR1 SGHVS, CDR2 FQNEAQ. Trimming took 10 bases from V and 2 from J, leaving 17 bases between them. The CDR3 has 14 residues. In DNA, the CDR3 is TGTGCCACCACGTACCCCTGGGACAACTATGGCTACACCTTC. As protein: CATTYPWDNYGYTF.

V is TRBV30 and J is TRBJ1-2; D not resolved. This CDR3 contains 13 residues. V was trimmed by 2 bases and J by 4 bases, leaving 11 bases between them. Germline assignment: CDR1 GTSNPN and CDR2 SVGIG (reference sequence). The CDR3 coding sequence is TGTGCCTGGAGTCCCGGCAGCTCCTATGGCTACACCTTC. Translating it yields CAWSPGSSYGYTF.

The rearrangement links TRBV28 to TRBJ1-3; D unresolved. Germline-derived CDR1 and CDR2 are MDHEN and SYDVKM. Trimming pared 7 bases from V and 1 base from J, leaving 5 bases between. This CDR3 is built from 12 residues. DNA for the CDR3: TGTGCCAGCAAGAGGTCTGGAAACACCATATATTTT. Protein product: CASKRSGNTIYF.

The V call is TRBV29-1, the J call TRBJ1-2; 7 nucleotides agree with TRBD1. Germline V gene lookup returns CDR1 SQVTM and CDR2 ANQGSEA. There are 13 residues in the CDR3. V trimming: 6 bases; J trimming: 5 bases; junction bases outside the gene matches: 9. CDR3 protein: CSVLGTETYGYTF. As DNA, the CDR3 is TGCAGCGTACTAGGGACAGAGACTTATGGCTACACCTTC.

The CDR3 DNA reads TGTGCCTGGAGCACCGGGACAGGGAATCAGCCCCAGCATTTT. Translated, it gives CAWSTGTGNQPQHF. V and J are TRBV30 and TRBJ1-5, with 9 bases aligning to TRBD1. Germline trimming cut 3 bases from V and 4 bases from J; bases unmatched to any gene: 4. Looked up from germline, CDR1 is GTSNPN and CDR2 is SVGIG (reference sequence). The CDR3 spans 14 residues.

The chain joins TRBV3-1 (or the pseudogene TRBV3-2) to TRBJ2-1; no clear D gene. The CDR3 spans 13 residues. CDR1 is LGHDT, CDR2 YNNKEL, per germline (reference sequence). V gave up 1 base and J gave up 1 base, with 2 bases separating them. CDR3 amino acids: CASSQGSYNEQFF. The CDR3 nucleotides are TGTGCCAGCAGCCAAGGGTCCTACAATGAGCAGTTCTTC.

The CDR3 DNA sequence: TGCGCCAGCAGCCTTAGCGGGGCCCGGGAGACCCAGTACTTC. Translation: CASSLSGARETQYF. The chain uses TRBV4-1 and TRBJ2-5; TRBD2 aligns across 8 bases. Per the germline V gene, CDR1 is MGHRA and CDR2 is YSYEKL. CDR3 length: 14 residues. With V trimmed by 4 bases and J by 5 bases, 6 bases remained unmatched.

This chain uses TRBV7-9 with TRBJ1-2, with D uncertain. The CDR3 covers 15 residues. The ends were cut back, 0 bases at V and 5 bases at J, with 13 bases in the middle. CDR1 and CDR2 from the germline V gene are SEHNR and FQNEAQ (reference sequence). The chain's CDR3 is CASSLAVELGYGYTF. The CDR3 DNA reads TGTGCCAGCAGCTTAGCGGTAGAGCTGGGGTATGGCTACACCTTC.

This chain joins TRBV4-2 and TRBJ1-5; D gene uncertain. V lost 4 bases to trimming and J lost 4 bases, with 8 bases between them. This CDR3 is 13 amino acids long. The germline gives CDR1 LGHNA, CDR2 YNFKEQ. The CDR3 DNA is TGTGCCAGCAGCCCTTTACAAAATCAGCCCCAGCATTTT. Translation: CASSPLQNQPQHF.